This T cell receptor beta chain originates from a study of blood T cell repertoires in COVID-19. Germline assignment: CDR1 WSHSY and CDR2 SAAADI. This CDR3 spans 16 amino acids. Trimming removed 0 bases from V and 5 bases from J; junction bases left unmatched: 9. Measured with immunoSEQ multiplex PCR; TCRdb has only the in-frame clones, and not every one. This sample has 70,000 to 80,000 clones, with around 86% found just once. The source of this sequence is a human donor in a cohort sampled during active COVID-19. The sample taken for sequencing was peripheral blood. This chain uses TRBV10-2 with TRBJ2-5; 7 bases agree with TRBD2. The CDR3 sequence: CASSESLEGREETQYF. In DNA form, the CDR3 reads TGCGCCAGCAGTGAGTCGTTGGAGGGGCGGGAGGAGACCCAGTACTTC.